This is a list of T cell receptor beta chains from one sample in a study of T cell responses to AZD1222 COVID-19 vaccine. Sequencing used immunoSEQ multiplex PCR; TCRdb keeps in-frame clones, though not all of them. The data contain about 140,000 clones, about 91% of them singletons. The sample was peripheral blood, taken on day 0 of AZD1222 vaccination. These receptors came from an adult in good health. Both conserved end residues are part of each CDR3. The D gene is left open where the match is weak. Not all rows give a size; the values are once, few, many and, for expanded clones, a class.

J gene | CDR3 length | clone size | V gene | D gene | CDR3 DNA | CDR3 protein
TRBJ2-2 | 18 | . | TRBV7-7 | . | TGTGCCAGCAGCTTAGAGAGTAGGTGGAAAACGAACACCGGGGAGCTGTTTTTT | CASSLESRWKTNTGELFF
TRBJ2-7 | 16 | . | TRBV6-5 | . | TGTGCCAGCAGTTACTCGAAATCCCGTGGGTCCTACGAGCAGTACTTC | CASSYSKSRGSYEQYF
TRBJ2-2 | 13 | . | TRBV13 | . | TGTGCCAGCGATGACAGGAACACCGGGGAGCTGTTTTTT | CASDDRNTGELFF
TRBJ1-1 | 13 | . | TRBV6-1 | . | TGTGCCAGCAGTGAGCGGGCAGGGATGGGAGCTTTCTTT | CASSERAGMGAFF
TRBJ1-1 | 12 | . | TRBV3-1/TRBV3-2 | . | TGTGCCAGCAGACTTCATGGGGGTGAAGCTTTCTTT | CASRLHGGEAFF
TRBJ1-1 | 13 | . | TRBV6-5 | . | TGTGCCAGCACCCTGGGACAGAACACTGAAGCTTTCTTT | CASTLGQNTEAFF
TRBJ1-5 | 15 | . | TRBV6-2/TRBV6-3 | . | TGTGCCAGCAGTTACTTACAGGCCCCCCTTGAGCCCCAGCATTTT | CASSYLQAPLEPQHF
TRBJ2-4 | 18 | . | TRBV4-1 | TRBD2 | TGCGCCAGCAGCCAAGGTCGGCCAGCGGGAGTGGCCAAAAACATTCAGTACTTC | CASSQGRPAGVAKNIQYF
TRBJ2-1 | 13 | . | TRBV12-3/TRBV12-4 | . | TGTGCCAGCACCGTGACAGCTTACAATGAGCAGTTCTTC | CASTVTAYNEQFF
TRBJ1-1 | 11 | once | TRBV4-1 | . | TGCGCCAGCAGCCGAGACACTGAAGCTTTCTTT | CASSRDTEAFF
TRBJ1-1 | 14 | . | TRBV19 | . | TGTGCCAGTACCCGAACACGGCAGGGCACTGAAGCTTTCTTT | CASTRTRQGTEAFF
TRBJ2-7 | 10 | . | TRBV11-2 | . | TGTGCCAGCGGGGGAGGCGAGCAGTACTTC | CASGGGEQYF
TRBJ2-7 | 14 | . | TRBV27 | TRBD2 | TGTGCCAGCAGTTCGGGACTAGCGGGTTACGAGCAGTACTTC | CASSSGLAGYEQYF
TRBJ1-1 | 15 | . | TRBV27 | TRBD1 | TGTGCCAGCAGCCTAATGACAGGGGGCAACACTGAAGCTTTCTTT | CASSLMTGGNTEAFF
TRBJ2-3 | 15 | . | TRBV29-1 | TRBD2 | TGCAGCGTTGAACCTCCGGGACTAGCGGGAGCTACGCAGTATTTT | CSVEPPGLAGATQYF
TRBJ2-1 | 15 | . | TRBV11-2 | TRBD2 | TGTGCCAGCAGCTTAGGGGCGGGAGTTTTTAATGAGCAGTTCTTC | CASSLGAGVFNEQFF
TRBJ1-1 | 16 | . | TRBV21-1 | . | TGTGCCAGCACGTCTAGACAGAGAATGAAGAACACTGAAGCTTTCTTT | CASTSRQRMKNTEAFF
TRBJ1-2 | 14 | . | TRBV19 | . | TGTGCCAGTACCCAAAGGAGGGGAGGCGATGGCTACACCTTC | CASTQRRGGDGYTF
TRBJ2-7 | 12 | . | TRBV30 | . | TGTGCCTGGAGTCGAACCTCCTACGAGCAGTACTTC | CAWSRTSYEQYF
TRBJ2-7 | 15 | few | TRBV13 | TRBD2 | TGTGCCAGCAGCTTTACTAGCGGGAGGCCCTACGAGCAGTACTTC | CASSFTSGRPYEQYF
TRBJ2-1 | 15 | . | TRBV3-1/TRBV3-2 | TRBD2 | TGTGCCAGCAGCCAAGTGGCGGGAGGGCCCCATGAGCAGTTCTTC | CASSQVAGGPHEQFF
TRBJ2-7 | 13 | . | TRBV28 | TRBD1 | TGTGCCAGCGAGTACAGGGGGCTCTACGAGCAGTACTTC | CASEYRGLYEQYF
TRBJ1-5 | 12 | once | TRBV12-5 | . | TGTGCTAGTGGTTTAGGAGTTAGGCCCCAGCATTTT | CASGLGVRPQHF
TRBJ1-2 | 15 | . | TRBV3-1/TRBV3-2 | TRBD1 | TGTGCCAGCAGCCAAAAACCAGGGGGCTTGGAAGGCTACACCTTC | CASSQKPGGLEGYTF
TRBJ2-7 | 14 | . | TRBV11-2 | . | TGTGCCAGCAGCTTAGATCCCATCGGGAACGAGCAGTACTTC | CASSLDPIGNEQYF
TRBJ2-5 | 15 | . | TRBV5-1 | . | TGCGCCAGCAGCGGTGGAGAGGGACGAGGTGAGACCCAGTACTTC | CASSGGEGRGETQYF
TRBJ2-7 | 13 | . | TRBV29-1 | TRBD1 | TGCAGCGTGGGAGGACAGGGGGCGTACGAGCAGTACTTC | CSVGGQGAYEQYF
TRBJ2-1 | 14 | . | TRBV19 | . | TGTGCCAGTAGTACATCCAGGTCTGACAATGAGCAGTTCTTC | CASSTSRSDNEQFF
TRBJ1-2 | 16 | . | TRBV5-6 | TRBD1 | TGTGCCAGCAGCCTCCCCGGGACAGGAACTAACTATGGCTACACCTTC | CASSLPGTGTNYGYTF
TRBJ2-1 | 16 | . | TRBV5-1 | . | TGCGCCAGCAGCTGGTCGCCCCCTCCGGGAGACGATGAGCAGTTCTTC | CASSWSPPPGDDEQFF
TRBJ1-5 | 17 | many | TRBV7-2 | . | TGTGCCAGCAGCTTAGAGGCTCGTACTTACCCCGGTCAGCCCCAGCATTTT | CASSLEARTYPGQPQHF
TRBJ2-3 | 14 | . | TRBV2 | . | TGTGCCAGCAGTGAAACGGGGGGCACAGATACGCAGTATTTT | CASSETGGTDTQYF
TRBJ1-1 | 13 | many | TRBV19 | . | TGTGCCAGTACCCGTCGACAGAACACTGAAGCTTTCTTT | CASTRRQNTEAFF
TRBJ2-3 | 14 | . | TRBV7-9 | . | TGTGCCAGCAGCAGCACGAAGAGCACAGATACGCAGTATTTT | CASSSTKSTDTQYF
TRBJ2-7 | 15 | . | TRBV28 | TRBD2 | TGTGCCAGCAATCAGGGAGGGACTAGCGGGAACGAGCAGTACTTC | CASNQGGTSGNEQYF